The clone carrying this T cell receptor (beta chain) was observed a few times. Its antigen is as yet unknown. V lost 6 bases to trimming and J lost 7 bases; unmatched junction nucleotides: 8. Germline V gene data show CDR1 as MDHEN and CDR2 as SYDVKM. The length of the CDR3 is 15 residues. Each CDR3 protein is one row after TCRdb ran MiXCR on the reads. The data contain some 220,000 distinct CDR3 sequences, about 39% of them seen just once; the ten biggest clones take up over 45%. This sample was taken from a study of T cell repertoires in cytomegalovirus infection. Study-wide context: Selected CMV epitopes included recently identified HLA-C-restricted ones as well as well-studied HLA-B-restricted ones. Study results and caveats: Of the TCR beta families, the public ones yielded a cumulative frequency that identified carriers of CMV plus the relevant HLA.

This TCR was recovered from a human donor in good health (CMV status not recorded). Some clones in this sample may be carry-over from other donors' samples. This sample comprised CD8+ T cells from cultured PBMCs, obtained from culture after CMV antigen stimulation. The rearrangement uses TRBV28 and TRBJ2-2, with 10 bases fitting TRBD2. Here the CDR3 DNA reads TGTGCCAGCAGCCTAGCGGGAGAGCGCGGCGGGGAGCTGTTTTTT. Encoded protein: CASSLAGERGGELFF.